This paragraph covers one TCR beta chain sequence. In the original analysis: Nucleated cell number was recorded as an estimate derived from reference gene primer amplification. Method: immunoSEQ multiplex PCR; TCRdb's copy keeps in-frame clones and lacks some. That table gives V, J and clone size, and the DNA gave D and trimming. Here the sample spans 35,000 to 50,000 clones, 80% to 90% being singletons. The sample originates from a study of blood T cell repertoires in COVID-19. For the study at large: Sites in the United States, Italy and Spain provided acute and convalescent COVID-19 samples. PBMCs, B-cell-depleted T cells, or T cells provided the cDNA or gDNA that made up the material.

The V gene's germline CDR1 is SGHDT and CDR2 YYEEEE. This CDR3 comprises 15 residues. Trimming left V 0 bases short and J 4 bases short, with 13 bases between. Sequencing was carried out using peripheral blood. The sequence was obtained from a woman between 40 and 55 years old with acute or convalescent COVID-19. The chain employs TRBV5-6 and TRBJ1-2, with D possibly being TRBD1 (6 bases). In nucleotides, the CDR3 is TGTGCCAGCAGCTTGGGCGGGGGGCGCAGCTATGGCTACACCTTC. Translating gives CASSLGGGRSYGYTF.